One and the same sample provided the 16 T cell receptor beta chains below, sequenced in a study of blood T cell repertoires in COVID-19. Clones were sequenced by immunoSEQ multiplex PCR, and TCRdb holds only the in-frame ones, with some missing. The sample has approximately 330,000 clones; roughly 89% are singletons. Sequenced input: peripheral blood. The receptors were sampled from a man aged 25-45 years with COVID-19, enrolled during active disease.

The chain uses TRBV2 and TRBJ2-3, with 11 bases identical to TRBD2. After removal of 5 bases from V and 7 bases from J, the junction contained 11 bases not matched to a gene. Germline V gene sequence: CDR1 SNHLY, CDR2 FYNNEI. The CDR3 length is 16 residues. CDR3 loop: CASSRSGRGIINTQYF. The CDR3 DNA sequence: TGTGCCAGCAGTCGTAGCGGGAGGGGTATTATTAATACGCAGTATTTT.

The V gene is TRBV3-1 (or the pseudogene TRBV3-2), the J gene TRBJ1-2; D remains ambiguous. The CDR3 extends over 15 amino acids. V was cut by 0 bases and J by 6 bases, with 14 bases left in between. The germline gives CDR1 LGHDT, CDR2 YNNKEL (reference sequence). CDR3: CASSQEAEAPNGYTF. The CDR3 DNA follows: TGTGCCAGCAGCCAAGAAGCCGAAGCACCCAATGGCTACACCTTC.

This chain uses TRBV18 with TRBJ2-1, with a tentative D call TRBD2 (6 bases). Germline V lookup: CDR1 KGHSH, CDR2 LQKENI. Trimming pared 3 bases from V and 0 bases from J, leaving 9 bases between. This CDR3 is 15 amino acids long. Written as DNA, the CDR3 is TGTGCCAGCTCACCCGGGGGTCCCTCCTACAATGAGCAGTTCTTC. Amino acid sequence: CASSPGGPSYNEQFF.

The chain carries TRBV5-4 and TRBJ2-5; 12 nucleotides align to TRBD1. The V gene end was trimmed by 9 bases and the J gene end by 5 bases; junction bases not matched to a gene: 11. Per germline, CDR1 SGHNT and CDR2 YYREEE (reference sequence). The CDR3 loop spans 15 amino acids. The CDR3, as DNA: TGTGCCACCTACCCGGGACAGGGGGCTGTGGAGACCCAGTACTTC. Translation gives CATYPGQGAVETQYF.

The V and J genes are TRBV25-1 and TRBJ2-7; the D gene is possibly TRBD1 (6 bases). The V gene's germline CDR1 is MGHDK and CDR2 SYGVNS. This CDR3 spans 16 amino acids. V was pared by 6 bases and J by 2 bases, with 20 bases between. CDR3 nucleotide sequence: TGTGCCAGCAGCCCGGCCTGGACAGCCAAAACCTACGAGCAGTACTTC. The encoded protein is CASSPAWTAKTYEQYF.

The chain links TRBV11-2 to TRBJ2-7; TRBD2 matches at 7 bases. The germline CDR1 and CDR2 sequences are SGHAT and FQNNGV. J gave up 7 bases and V 5 bases, and 11 bases lay outside the gene matches. This CDR3 has 14 residues. This CDR3 is CASSTSATTGEQYF. Here the CDR3 DNA reads TGTGCCAGCAGCACTAGCGCCACGACGGGGGAGCAGTACTTC.

This chain links TRBV9 with TRBJ2-4; 13 bases match TRBD2. With V trimmed by 3 bases and J by 7 bases, 4 bases remained unmatched. The CDR3 covers 15 residues. Per the germline V gene, CDR1 is SGDLS and CDR2 is YYNGEE. The CDR3 nucleotides are TGTGCCAGCAGCGGGACTAGCGGGAGCACGAACATTCAGTACTTC. Translating it yields CASSGTSGSTNIQYF.

The chain has TRBV6-2 or TRBV6-3 and TRBJ2-1; D might be TRBD2 (6 bases). Per the germline V gene, CDR1 is MNHEY and CDR2 is SVGEGT. V gave up 0 bases and J gave up 6 bases, with 12 bases separating them. There are 15 residues in the CDR3. The chain's CDR3 is CASSYSAGGGNEQFF. CDR3 DNA: TGTGCCAGCAGTTACTCAGCGGGTGGGGGCAATGAGCAGTTCTTC.

The genes are TRBV6-4 and TRBJ2-3, with 9 bases matching TRBD2. The CDR3 spans 15 residues. The germline CDR1 and CDR2 sequences are MRHNA and SNTAGT. Trimming at V came to 4 bases and at J to 1 base, leaving 3 bases not matched to a gene. The CDR3 is CASSVASGGTDTQYF. The DNA of the CDR3 is TGTGCCAGCAGTGTCGCTAGCGGGGGCACAGATACGCAGTATTTT.

The chain carries TRBV28 and TRBJ2-2; 7 bases align to TRBD2. The ends lost 6 bases at V and 5 bases at J; junction bases unmatched: 6. This CDR3 is 14 amino acids long. The germline V gene encodes CDR1 MDHEN and CDR2 SYDVKM. DNA for the CDR3: TGTGCCAGCAGGAGGACGGGAGGAACCGGGGAGCTGTTTTTT. It is translated as CASRRTGGTGELFF.

The chain is built from TRBV6-2 or TRBV6-3 and TRBJ1-2; 9 bases match TRBD1. Germline V CDR1 and CDR2: MNHEY, SVGEGT. This CDR3 spans 15 amino acids. Trimming removed 6 bases from V and 5 bases from J; junction bases left unmatched: 10. DNA for the CDR3: TGTGCCAGCAGCGAACAACAGGGGGCATGGTATGGCTACACCTTC. Its translation: CASSEQQGAWYGYTF.

This sequence joins TRBV7-3 and TRBJ2-2; TRBD2 matches at 7 bases. The CDR3 is made up of 15 amino acids. Unmatched junction bases numbered 4, after V lost 1 base and J lost 5 bases. CDR1 and CDR2 from the germline V gene are SGHTA and FQGTGA. The CDR3 protein is CASSLSGSRTGELFF. In nucleotides, the CDR3 is TGTGCCAGCAGCTTAAGCGGGAGTAGGACCGGGGAGCTGTTTTTT.

This clone has a single count. The rearrangement uses TRBV28 and TRBJ1-4; 7 bases line up with TRBD1. J gave up 11 bases and V 4 bases, and 4 bases lay outside the gene matches. The CDR3 runs to 12 residues. CDR1 MDHEN and CDR2 SYDVKM come from the germline V gene. CDR3 in DNA: TGTGCCAGCAGTTCCCTGGGACAGAAACTGTTTTTT. Translation: CASSSLGQKLFF.

In its sample, this clone was seen many times. The chain recombines TRBV10-3 with TRBJ1-6; TRBD1 agrees at 7 bases. J gave up 3 bases and V 10 bases, and 9 bases lay outside the gene matches. This CDR3 has 15 amino acids. The germline CDR1 and CDR2 sequences are ENHRY and SYGVKD. CDR3 in DNA: TGTGCCACCACATACCGGGACAGCTATAATTCACCCCTCCACTTT. As protein: CATTYRDSYNSPLHF.

The chain couples TRBV6-5 to TRBJ2-7, with D maybe TRBD2 (6 bases). V was shortened by 6 bases and J by 7 bases, with 19 bases between the two germline ends. This CDR3 region has 14 residues. Germline CDR1 reads MNHEY; CDR2 reads SVGAGI. CDR3 in amino acids: CASSLALLAREQYF. As DNA, the CDR3 is TGTGCCAGCAGCCTAGCCCTGCTAGCGAGAGAGCAGTACTTC.

This clone was observed a single time. This rearrangement joins TRBV7-6 to TRBJ2-5, with D unclear. Germline V gives CDR1 SGHVS, CDR2 FNYEAQ. The length of the CDR3 is 11 residues. With 3 bases removed from V and 5 bases from J, the gap between germline ends came to 4 bases. This CDR3 is CASSFIETQYF. The CDR3, as DNA: TGTGCCAGCAGCTTTATCGAGACCCAGTACTTC.